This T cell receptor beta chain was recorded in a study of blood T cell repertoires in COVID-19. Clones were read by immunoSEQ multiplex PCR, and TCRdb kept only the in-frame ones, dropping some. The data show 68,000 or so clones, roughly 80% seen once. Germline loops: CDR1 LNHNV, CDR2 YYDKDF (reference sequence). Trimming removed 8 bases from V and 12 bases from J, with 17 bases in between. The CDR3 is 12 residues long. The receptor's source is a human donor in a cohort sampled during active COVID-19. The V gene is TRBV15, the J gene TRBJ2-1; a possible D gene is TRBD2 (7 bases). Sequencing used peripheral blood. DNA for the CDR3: TGTGCCACCGCGAGACTTCGGGGGGCGCAGTTCTTC. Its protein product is CATARLRGAQFF.